The 20 T cell receptor beta chains below all came from one sample that was sequenced in a study of OX40 agonist ivuxolimab in advanced cancers. The assay was immunoSEQ multiplex PCR, and TCRdb's table has in-frame clones only and misses some. This sample yields fewer than 25,000 clones, of which roughly 85% are seen a single time; 15% to 20% belongs to the top ten. The sample in question was CD4+ or CD8+ T cells sorted from blood, obtained in a trial of the OX40 agonist ivuxolimab. These receptors were collected from an adult with an advanced solid tumor such as melanoma, head and neck, liver or kidney cancer.

This clone has more than one count but fewer than ten. The J gene is TRBJ1-1, the V gene TRBV28; the D is unclear. Germline V gene sequence: CDR1 MDHEN, CDR2 SYDVKM. Trimming left V 5 bases short and J 6 bases short, with 13 bases between. The CDR3 totals 13 residues. CDR3 protein: CASSGMWVSEAFF. DNA of the CDR3: TGTGCCAGCAGTGGGATGTGGGTTTCTGAAGCTTTCTTT. Combining the CDR3 with reference TRBV28 and TRBJ1-1 gives the whole variable domain DVKVTQSSRYLVKRTGEKVFLECVQDMDHENMFWYRQDPGLGLRLIYFSYDVKMKEKGDIPEGYSVSREKKERFSLILESASTNQTSMYLCASSGMWVSEAFFGQGTRLTVV.

V usage is TRBV9 and J usage is TRBJ2-5, with D perhaps matching TRBD2 (7 bases). The CDR3 runs to 15 residues. CDR1 is SGDLS, CDR2 YYNGEE, per germline. Between the trimmed V and J ends, which lost 1 base and 4 bases, there was a span of 14 bases. CDR3 coding DNA: TGTGCCAGCAGCGTATCTCTCGGGGGGCCAGAGACCCAGTACTTC. This sequence encodes CASSVSLGGPETQYF. Variable domain in full (rest from reference TRBV9 and TRBJ2-5): DSGVTQTPKHLITATGQRVTLRCSPRSGDLSVYWYQQSLDQGLQFLIQYYNGEERAKGNILERFSAQQFPDLHSELNLSSLELGDSALYFCASSVSLGGPETQYFGPGTRLLVL.

The chain combines TRBV5-8 with TRBJ2-1, with 8 bases that match TRBD1. Trimming at V came to 7 bases and at J to 8 bases, leaving 14 bases not matched to a gene. The CDR3 has 15 amino acids. CDR1 and CDR2 (germline): SGHTS, YDEGEE. CDR3 coding DNA: TGTGCCAGCGGGGACAGGCCCCTGATTATAGATGAGCAGTTCTTC. Amino acids: CASGDRPLIIDEQFF.

This clone was seen just once. V and J are TRBV30 and TRBJ2-7, with D perhaps TRBD1 (6 bases). This CDR3 has 14 amino acids. The V gene lost 2 bases and the J gene lost 7 bases, with 18 bases spanning the gap. Germline V gives CDR1 GTSNPN, CDR2 SVGIG (reference sequence). The CDR3 DNA reads TGTGCCTGGAGTCTGGGGGCCGTAAAAAGAGAGCAGTACTTC. Translating it yields CAWSLGAVKREQYF. Combining the CDR3 with reference TRBV30 and TRBJ2-7 gives the whole variable domain SQTIHQWPATLVQPVGSPLSLECTVEGTSNPNLYWYRQAAGRGLQLLFYSVGIGQISSEVPQNLSASRPQDRQFILSSKKLLLSDSGFYLCAWSLGAVKREQYFGPGTRLTVT.

The gene calls are TRBV6-6 and TRBJ2-2; no reliable D call. Per the germline V gene, CDR1 is MNHNY and CDR2 is SVGAGI (reference sequence). This CDR3 region has 13 residues. V lost 7 bases and J lost 1, with 7 bases in between. CDR3 bases: TGTGCCAGCACACAGCGGAACACCGGGGAGCTGTTTTTT. Translated, it gives CASTQRNTGELFF.

The chain links TRBV5-6 to TRBJ1-1; D is possibly TRBD1 (5 bases). V lost 0 bases, J lost 4 bases, and 10 bases lay in between. CDR1 SGHDT and CDR2 YYEEEE come from the germline V gene. The CDR3 extends over 14 amino acids. The CDR3 is CASSLGGYGTEAFF. CDR3 DNA sequence: TGTGCCAGCAGCTTGGGGGGGTACGGCACTGAAGCTTTCTTT.

Of note for this clone: Other DNA sequences in the same sample also yield this CDR3. This rearrangement joins TRBV9 to TRBJ2-7; maybe TRBD1 (6 bases). Germline CDR1 reads SGDLS; CDR2 reads YYNGEE. The CDR3 is 14 amino acids. Trimming removed 0 bases from V and 0 bases from J, with 7 bases in between. The CDR3 nucleotides are TGTGCCAGCAGCGTAGAACAGGGCTCCTACGAGCAGTACTTC. Translation gives CASSVEQGSYEQYF.

This clone occurred once. The CDR3 bases are TGTGCCAGCAGAAGGGAACAGTCGGAGGGCTACACCTTC. This sequence encodes CASRREQSEGYTF. This chain joins TRBV2 and TRBJ1-2, with D hard to call. From germline, CDR1 is SNHLY and CDR2 FYNNEI. Trimming shortened V by 6 bases and J by 8 bases, and 16 bases separated the two germline ends. This CDR3 has 13 amino acids.

The rearrangement links TRBV19 to TRBJ1-4, with no clear D. Trimming shortened V by 5 bases and J by 7 bases, and 17 bases separated the two germline ends. Germline V lookup: CDR1 LNHDA, CDR2 SQIVND (reference sequence). This CDR3 is built from 15 residues. The CDR3 loop reads CASSPPGTPSEKLFF. The CDR3 coding sequence is TGTGCCAGTAGTCCCCCGGGAACTCCCTCTGAAAAACTGTTTTTT.

J is TRBJ1-1 and V is TRBV27; perhaps TRBD1 as D (5 bases). The CDR3 length is 16 residues. The germline gives CDR1 MNHEY, CDR2 SMNVEV (reference sequence). V was clipped by 3 bases and J by 2 bases, with 16 bases between them. The CDR3 protein is CASSLETALLNTEAFF. In nucleotides, the CDR3 is TGTGCCAGCAGTTTGGAGACAGCGCTACTTAACACTGAAGCTTTCTTT.

The V and J genes are TRBV4-2 and TRBJ2-7, with no clear D. The CDR3 spans 15 residues. Deletions cut 1 base from V and 2 bases from J, with 12 bases between. Germline CDR1 is LGHNA and CDR2 is YNFKEQ. This chain's CDR3 is CASSQADGPPYEQYF. The CDR3 DNA is TGTGCCAGCAGCCAAGCCGACGGACCGCCCTACGAGCAGTACTTC.

The chain is built from TRBV5-4 and TRBJ2-1; D not certain. The length of the CDR3 is 16 residues. Germline V gene lookup returns CDR1 SGHNT and CDR2 YYREEE (reference sequence). Trimming took off 1 base at V and 0 bases at J, with 11 bases between the two ends. The CDR3 reads CASSLSVSSSYNEQFF. The DNA of the CDR3 is TGTGCCAGCAGCTTGAGCGTGAGTAGCTCCTACAATGAGCAGTTCTTC.

The gene calls are TRBV5-1 and TRBJ2-3; 8 positions agree with TRBD1. The CDR3 length is 14 residues. V lost 3 bases to trimming and J lost 4 bases; unmatched junction nucleotides: 4. Germline CDR1 SGHRS, CDR2 YFSETQ. Here the CDR3 DNA reads TGCGCCAGCAGCTGGACAGGGCAGGCAGATACGCAGTATTTT. As protein: CASSWTGQADTQYF.

This sequence joins TRBV7-2 and TRBJ1-5, with D hard to call. This CDR3 contains 13 residues. The germline CDR1 and CDR2 sequences are SGHTA and FQGNSA. V was shortened by 3 bases and J by 4 bases, with 7 bases between the two germline ends. CDR3 protein: CASSFGPNQPQHF. The CDR3 region has the DNA TGTGCCAGCAGCTTCGGGCCGAATCAGCCCCAGCATTTT.

V is TRBV7-3 and J is TRBJ2-3; 9 nucleotides align to TRBD2. The CDR3 length is 16 residues. The germline gives CDR1 SGHTA, CDR2 FQGTGA. V lost 5 bases and J lost 4; bases outside the gene matches: 10. The CDR3, as DNA: TGTGCCAGCAGCGTGGATCGCGGGGGGGCGGCAGATACGCAGTATTTT. Its protein product is CASSVDRGGAADTQYF.

This sequence joins TRBV19 and TRBJ1-2, with TRBD1 matching over 8 bases. The CDR3 extends over 12 amino acids. The J segment lost 5 bases and the V segment lost 8 bases, leaving 4 bases of the junction unmatched. CDR1 is LNHDA, CDR2 SQIVND, per germline (reference sequence). CDR3 sequence: CASRQGAYGYTF. In DNA form, the CDR3 reads TGTGCCAGTCGGCAGGGGGCGTATGGCTACACCTTC.

J is TRBJ2-7 and V is TRBV5-5, with TRBD2 identical over 10 bases. Germline CDR1 reads SGHKS; CDR2 reads YYEKEE (reference sequence). V trimming: 5 bases; J trimming: 2 bases; junction bases outside the gene matches: 7. The CDR3 spans 15 residues. As DNA, the CDR3 is TGTGCCAGCAGTCTAGCGGGGGACAGCGCCTACGAGCAGTACTTC. As protein: CASSLAGDSAYEQYF.

The chain uses TRBV6-6 and TRBJ2-5; D unresolved. In germline, CDR1 is MNHNY, CDR2 SVGAGI (reference sequence). Deletions cut 4 bases from V and 0 bases from J, with 3 bases between. The CDR3 length is 12 residues. The DNA for the CDR3 is TGTGCCAGCAGTTCCAACCAAGAGACCCAGTACTTC. Translating gives CASSSNQETQYF.

This clone was detected once. The chain joins TRBV7-6 to TRBJ2-1; D is tentatively TRBD1 or TRBD2 (5 bases each). The V gene lost 5 bases and the J gene lost 8 bases, with 22 bases spanning the gap. Germline-derived CDR1 and CDR2 are SGHVS and FNYEAQ. CDR3 length equals 16 residues. CDR3 bases: TGTGCCAGCAGCCCCCGGCAGGGACGATTTGGCGATGAGCAGTTCTTC. It translates to CASSPRQGRFGDEQFF.

Of note for this clone: One end of the junction varies from germline; a read error may be responsible. The rearrangement links TRBV7-2 to TRBJ2-1; no reliable D call. From germline, CDR1 is SGHTA and CDR2 FQGNSA. The CDR3 sequence is 12 residues long. The CDR3 DNA is TGTGCCAGCACCATGGTCTACAATGAGCGGTTCTTC. Translation gives CASTMVYNERFF.